This T cell receptor beta chain originates from a study of cytomegalovirus exposure and HLA in healthy donors. As for this clone: The target antigen is unknown.

CDR1 is SNHLY and CDR2 is FYNNEI in the germline V gene. The CDR3 runs 11 residues. Trimming took 4 bases from V and 6 from J, leaving 6 bases between them. The primer mix had 60 Vbeta and 13 Jbeta primers. Authors' processing steps: About 12 million of the roughly 80 million unique TCR beta chains counted in a later analysis were shared. Assay: immunoSEQ multiplex PCR; the TCRdb copy retains only in-frame clones and omits some. The V and J calls and clone size were taken over from that table, and D and trimming were inferred from the DNA. The sample contains 90,000 to 120,000 clones, 60% to 80% of which appear only once. Broader study findings: A previous analysis found most TCR beta V segments productive roughly 87% or roughly 30% of the time. The Asian-associated ancestry cluster reportedly had fewer N-insertions than the 666-donor mean in a later analysis.

Sequenced input: PBMCs. The sequence was obtained from a man between 60 and 75 years old in good health and CMV-seropositive. V and J are TRBV2 and TRBJ1-2, with D perhaps matching TRBD1 (5 bases). The CDR3 DNA follows: TGTGCCAGCAGTGTCAGGGATGGCTACACCTTC. Translated: CASSVRDGYTF. The entire variable domain, with the rest obtained from reference TRBV2 and TRBJ1-2, is as follows: EPEVTQTPSHQVTQMGQEVILRCVPISNHLYFYWYRQILGQKVEFLVSFYNNEISEKSEIFDDQFSVERPDGSNFTLKIRSTKLEDSAMYFCASSVRDGYTFGSGTRLTVV.